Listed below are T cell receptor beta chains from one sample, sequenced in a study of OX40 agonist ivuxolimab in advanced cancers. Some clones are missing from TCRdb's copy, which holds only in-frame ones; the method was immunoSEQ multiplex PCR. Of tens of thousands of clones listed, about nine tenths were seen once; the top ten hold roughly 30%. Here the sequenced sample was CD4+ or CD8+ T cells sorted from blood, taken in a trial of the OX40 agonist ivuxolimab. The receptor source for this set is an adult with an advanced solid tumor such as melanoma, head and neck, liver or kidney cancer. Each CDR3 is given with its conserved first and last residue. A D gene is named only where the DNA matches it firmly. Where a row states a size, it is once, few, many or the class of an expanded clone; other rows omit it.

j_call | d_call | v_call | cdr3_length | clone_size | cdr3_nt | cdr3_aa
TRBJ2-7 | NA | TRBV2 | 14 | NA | TGTGCCAGCAGTGAACCCACTACCCGAAGTGAGCAGTACTTC | CASSEPTTRSEQYF
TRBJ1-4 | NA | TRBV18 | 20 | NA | TGTGCCAGCTCGCGTCCTGGAGGAGGGCAGGGGAGGAAAATTAATGAAAAACTGTTTTTT | CASSRPGGGQGRKINEKLFF
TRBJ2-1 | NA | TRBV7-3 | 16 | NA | TGTGCCAGCAGCTTAACGGCAGGTTTTTCCTACAATGAGCAGTTCTTC | CASSLTAGFSYNEQFF
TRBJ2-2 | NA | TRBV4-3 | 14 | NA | TGCGCCAGCAGCCAAGACTCTATTACCGGGGAGCTGTTTTTT | CASSQDSITGELFF
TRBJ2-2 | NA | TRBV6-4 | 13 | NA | TGTGCCAGCAGTGCGGGGAACACCGGGGAGCTGTTTTTT | CASSAGNTGELFF
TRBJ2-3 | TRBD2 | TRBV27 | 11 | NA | TGTGCCAGCAGTTTAAGCGGGAGTCGGTATTTT | CASSLSGSRYF
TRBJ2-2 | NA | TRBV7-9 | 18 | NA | TGTGCCAGCAGCTTAGGGGCGTTGTCGGGGGCGAACACCGGGGAGCTGTTTTTT | CASSLGALSGANTGELFF
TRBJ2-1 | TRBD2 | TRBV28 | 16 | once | TGTGCCAGCAGTTTCCTGGGACTAGATTCCTACAATGAGCAGTTCTTC | CASSFLGLDSYNEQFF
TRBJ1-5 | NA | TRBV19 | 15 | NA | TGTGCCAGTAGTACGGACGGTGATAGCAATCAGCCCCAGCATTTT | CASSTDGDSNQPQHF
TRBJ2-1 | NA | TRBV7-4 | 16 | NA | TGTGCCAGCAGCTTACAAGGGATAGGGTCTTACAATGAGCAGTTCTTC | CASSLQGIGSYNEQFF
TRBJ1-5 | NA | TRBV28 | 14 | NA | TGTGCCAGCAGGGACAGTCCTTACAATCAGCCCCAGCATTTT | CASRDSPYNQPQHF
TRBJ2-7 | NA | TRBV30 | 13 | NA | TGTGCCTGGAATCGGGGAATCTCCTACGAGCAGTACTTC | CAWNRGISYEQYF
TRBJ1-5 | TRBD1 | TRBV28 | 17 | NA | TGTGCCAGCAGTTCTCGGCAGGGGGGGGTATGGAATCAGCCCCAGCATTTT | CASSSRQGGVWNQPQHF
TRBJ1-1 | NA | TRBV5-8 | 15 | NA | TGTGCCAGCAGCCTCGAGGACTCCAAGGTCGCTGAAGCTTTCTTT | CASSLEDSKVAEAFF
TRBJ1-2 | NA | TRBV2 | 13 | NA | TGTGCCAGCGAGGCCAGGGTTAACTATGGCTACACCTTC | CASEARVNYGYTF
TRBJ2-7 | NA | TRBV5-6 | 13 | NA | TGTGCCAGCAGCTTGGGGCAGTCCTACGAGCAGTACTTC | CASSLGQSYEQYF
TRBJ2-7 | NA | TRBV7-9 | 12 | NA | TGTGCCAGCAGCGCTAGGGGAGGTGAGCAGTACTTC | CASSARGGEQYF
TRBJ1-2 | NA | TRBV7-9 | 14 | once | TGTGCCAGCAGCTACTCCGGGACGGCGTATGGCTACACCTTC | CASSYSGTAYGYTF
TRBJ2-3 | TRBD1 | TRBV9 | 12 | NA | TGTGCCAGCAGCGTAGAGGGGGACAGGCAGTATTTT | CASSVEGDRQYF
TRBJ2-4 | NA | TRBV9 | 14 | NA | TGTGCCAGCAGCAAGAAAGGGCAGGAAAACATTCAGTACTTC | CASSKKGQENIQYF
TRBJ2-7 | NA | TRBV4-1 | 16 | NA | TGCGCCAGCAGCCAAGATTGGGTTAGGAGGGGCTACGAGCAGTACTTC | CASSQDWVRRGYEQYF
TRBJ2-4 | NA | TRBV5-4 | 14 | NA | TGTGCCAGCAGCTTGGGTAAGGGGAAAAACATTCAGTACTTC | CASSLGKGKNIQYF
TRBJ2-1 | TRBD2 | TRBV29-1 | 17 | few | TGCAGCCTTAGAGGCCTAGCGGGAGGATTTGGCTACAATGAGCAGTTCTTC | CSLRGLAGGFGYNEQFF
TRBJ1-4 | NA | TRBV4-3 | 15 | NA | TGCGCCAGCAGCCAAGAAGGGGTGGTCGATGAAAAACTGTTTTTT | CASSQEGVVDEKLFF
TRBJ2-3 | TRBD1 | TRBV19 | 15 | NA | TGTGCCAGCAGTGTACTGGGACAGGGGGCAGATACGCAGTATTTT | CASSVLGQGADTQYF
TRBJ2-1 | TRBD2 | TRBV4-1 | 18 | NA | TGCGCCAGCAGCCAAGGAGTAGTAGCGGGAGAGGACTACAATGAGCAGTTCTTC | CASSQGVVAGEDYNEQFF
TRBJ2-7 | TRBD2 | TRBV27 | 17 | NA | TGTGCCAGCAGCCCAGTAGCGGGGGTCTCCTTCTCCTACGAGCAGTACTTC | CASSPVAGVSFSYEQYF
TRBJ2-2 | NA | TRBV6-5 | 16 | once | TGTGCCAGCAGTTACGCTAGAAGCTCGAACACCGGGGAGCTGTTTTTT | CASSYARSSNTGELFF
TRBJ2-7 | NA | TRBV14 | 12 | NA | TGTGCCAGCAGCTCCGGGCTCTACGAGCAGTACTTC | CASSSGLYEQYF
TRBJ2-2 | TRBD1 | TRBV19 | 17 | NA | TGTGCCAGTAGTATCTTTGACCCGACAGGGGACACCGGGGAGCTGTTTTTT | CASSIFDPTGDTGELFF
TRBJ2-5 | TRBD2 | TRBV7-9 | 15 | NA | TGTGCCAGCAGCTTCCTAGCGGGAGACCAAGAGACCCAGTACTTC | CASSFLAGDQETQYF
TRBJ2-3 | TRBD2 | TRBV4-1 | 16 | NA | TGCGCCAGCAGCCCTGGACTAGCGGGGATCACAGATACGCAGTATTTT | CASSPGLAGITDTQYF
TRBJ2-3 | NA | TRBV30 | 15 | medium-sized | TGTGCCTGGAGTACTATCACAGGGTTCACAGATACGCAGTATTTT | CAWSTITGFTDTQYF
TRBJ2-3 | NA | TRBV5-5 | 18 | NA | TGTGCCAGCAGCTTGGAGGTCTTGACTAGGACTAGCACAGATACGCAGTATTTT | CASSLEVLTRTSTDTQYF
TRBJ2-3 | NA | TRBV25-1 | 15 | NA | TGTGCCAGCAGTGGAAATGGTGGGGGCACAGATACGCAGTATTTT | CASSGNGGGTDTQYF
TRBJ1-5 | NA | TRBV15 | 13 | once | TGTGCCACCAGCTCAGGGTGGGACCAGCCCCAGCATTTT | CATSSGWDQPQHF
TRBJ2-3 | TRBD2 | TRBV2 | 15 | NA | TGTGCCAGCAGTGACGGACTAGCGACCACAGATACGCAGTATTTT | CASSDGLATTDTQYF
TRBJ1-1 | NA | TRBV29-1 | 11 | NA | TGCAGCGTTGGGGGGGCAACTGAAGCTTTCTTT | CSVGGATEAFF
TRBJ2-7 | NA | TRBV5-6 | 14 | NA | TGTGCCAGCAGCTTCAATCCCGGGGGTCGCGAGCAGTACTTC | CASSFNPGGREQYF
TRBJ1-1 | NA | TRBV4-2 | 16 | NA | TGTGCCAGCAGCCAACCACTAAAACAGGGGAACACTGAAGCTTTCTTT | CASSQPLKQGNTEAFF
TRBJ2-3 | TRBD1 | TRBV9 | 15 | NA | TGTGCCAGCAGCCCCTGGGACAGCTCCACAGATACGCAGTATTTT | CASSPWDSSTDTQYF